This T cell receptor (beta chain) was captured in a study of T cell responses to AZD1222 COVID-19 vaccine. Study-wide points: Seropositive status at baseline applied to only five or six AZD1222 recipients.

This clone occurred a few times. Its target is unknown. The CDR3 runs to 12 residues. V was pared by 9 bases and J by 3 bases, with 11 bases between. The germline V gene has CDR1 LNHDA and CDR2 SQIVND (reference sequence). Generated by immunoSEQ multiplex PCR, the TCRdb table keeps only in-frame clones and is missing some. The sample lists 75,000 or so clones; 80% to 95% were seen once. This receptor was identified in an adult who received the AZD1222 COVID-19 vaccine. V usage is TRBV19 and J usage is TRBJ1-1; D is possibly TRBD1 (5 bases). Sequences were derived from peripheral blood, sampled 28 days after the second AZD1222 dose. The CDR3, as DNA: TGTGCCAGGGACAAGGGCGACACTGAAGCTTTCTTT. Translating it yields CARDKGDTEAFF.